The 26 T cell receptor beta chains below all came from one sample that was sequenced in a study of T cells in Graves' hyperthyroidism and ophthalmopathy (dated by TCRdb to about 2019). The library was produced with multiplex PCR. TCRdb shows the sequencer as Illumina HiSeq 2000. Amplification of TCR beta CDR3 regions was carried out from RNA transcripts. For the first round of RT-PCR on the TCR CDR3, the HTBI primer set was used together with the Qiagen OneStep RT-PCR kit. In TCRdb, the public reads were trimmed at Q25 with fastp and aligned with MiXCR, with productive beta chains retained. Duplicate CDR3 protein sequences are folded into a single record with the most common DNA and genes. The table for this sample lists hundreds of thousands of distinct CDR3 sequences; under 15% of them were counted only once. The ten largest clonotypes hold less than 15% of the sample. The sequencing input was blood. The receptors were gathered from a man younger than 35 with Graves' ophthalmopathy.

This clonotype has only a few counts. This chain links TRBV7-3 with TRBJ1-4; maybe TRBD1 (5 bases). Germline V lookup: CDR1 SGHTA, CDR2 FQGTGA. The CDR3 runs 15 residues. V lost 5 bases to trimming and J lost 8 bases, with 18 bases between them. The CDR3 loop reads CASSPSGAGNEKLFF. The DNA for the CDR3 is TGTGCCAGCAGCCCTTCCGGGGCAGGGAACGAAAAACTGTTTTTT.

This clonotype turned up a few times. The V and J genes are TRBV25-1 and TRBJ2-2; D is uncertain. The CDR3 is 15 amino acids. V lost 1 base and J 1 base, leaving 7 bases between the germline ends. Germline-derived CDR1 and CDR2 are MGHDK and SYGVNS. The CDR3 spells CASSELNRNTGELFF. CDR3 nucleotides: TGTGCCAGCAGTGAATTGAATAGGAACACCGGGGAGCTGTTTTTT.

The chain links TRBV29-1 to TRBJ1-2; TRBD1 matches 9 bases. CDR3 size: 13 residues. V shed 2 bases, J shed 6 bases, and the junction held 4 bases outside the gene matches. In germline, CDR1 is SQVTM, CDR2 ANQGSEA. CDR3 coding DNA: TGCAGCGTTGAATCCGACAGGGGGGATGGCTACACCTTC. This encodes CSVESDRGDGYTF.

This clonotype showed up many times. This rearrangement joins TRBV6-1 to TRBJ2-7; perhaps TRBD1 as D (5 bases). V lost 4 bases and J 3 bases, leaving 10 bases between the germline ends. The CDR3 contains 13 residues. The germline V gene encodes CDR1 MNHNS and CDR2 SASEGT. The CDR3 loop reads CASSVDRYYEQYF. DNA for the CDR3: TGTGCCAGCAGTGTAGACAGATACTACGAGCAGTACTTC.

The sample holds many counts of this clonotype. This CDR3 is CASRLGGSDTQYF. In nucleotides, the CDR3 is TGTGCCAGCAGACTAGGGGGGTCAGATACGCAGTATTTT. The gene calls are TRBV12-3 or TRBV12-4 and TRBJ2-3, with D perhaps matching TRBD1 or TRBD2 (6 bases each). V was shortened by 6 bases and J by 4 bases, with 11 bases between the two germline ends. The CDR3 is 13 amino acids.

This clonotype was found many times. The rearrangement links TRBV12-3 or TRBV12-4 to TRBJ1-1, with D possibly TRBD1 on 5 matching bases. V shed 1 base and J shed 1 base, with 13 bases lying between them. This CDR3 has 16 amino acids. CDR3: CASSLGMGLENTEAFF. The DNA of the CDR3 is TGTGCCAGCAGTTTAGGCATGGGGCTCGAGAACACTGAAGCTTTCTTT.

The CDR3 nucleotides read TGTGCCAGCGGCACTAGCGGGGGGGCAGGAGAGACCCAGTACTTC. It encodes CASGTSGGAGETQYF. The chain combines TRBV2 with TRBJ2-5, with 13 bases lining up with TRBD2. The length of the CDR3 is 15 residues. Germline CDR1 is SNHLY and CDR2 is FYNNEI. J gave up 4 bases and V 8 bases, and 7 bases lay outside the gene matches.

The table lists this clonotype with many counts. V is TRBV15 and J is TRBJ2-7; 9 nucleotides line up with TRBD2. V shed 3 bases and J 4 bases; nucleotides not matched to a gene: 10. The CDR3 is 16 residues long. Germline-derived CDR1 and CDR2 are LNHNV and YYDKDF (reference sequence). The CDR3, as DNA: TGTGCCACCAGCAGTGGAAGCGGGAGGCTGTCTTACGAGCAGTACTTC. This encodes CATSSGSGRLSYEQYF.

This clonotype was counted only a few times. CDR3 in amino acids: CASSLSGQGYNEQFF. Written as DNA, the CDR3 is TGTGCCAGCAGTCTATCGGGACAGGGCTACAATGAGCAGTTCTTC. The rearrangement joins TRBV6-1 to TRBJ2-1; 9 nucleotides match TRBD1. The J segment lost 3 bases and the V segment lost 5 bases, leaving 5 bases of the junction unmatched. The CDR3 has 15 residues. Germline values: CDR1 MNHNS, CDR2 SASEGT.

This clonotype turned up a few times. This chain uses TRBV6-2 or TRBV6-3 with TRBJ2-2; D is ambiguous. V lost 4 bases and J 8 bases, leaving 11 bases between the germline ends. Germline V gene lookup returns CDR1 MNHEY and CDR2 SVGEGT. This CDR3 comprises 13 residues. Written as DNA, the CDR3 is TGTGCCAGCAGTTCCCTAAATTGGGGGGAGCTGTTTTTT. Translating it yields CASSSLNWGELFF.

At least ten counts were recorded for this clonotype. The gene calls are TRBV18 and TRBJ1-2, with no clear D. CDR3 size: 13 residues. The V end lost 1 base, the J end lost 6 bases, and 9 bases lay between the germline ends. Germline CDR1 is KGHSH and CDR2 is LQKENI. The CDR3 protein is CASSPRFGDGYTF. The CDR3 nucleotides read TGTGCCAGCTCACCACGGTTCGGGGATGGCTACACCTTC.

This clonotype was observed many times. The rearrangement joins TRBV30 to TRBJ1-4, with D hard to call. The CDR3 sequence is 14 residues long. The V end was cut by 3 bases, the J end by 7 bases, with 15 bases between. CDR1 is GTSNPN and CDR2 is SVGIG in the germline V gene (reference sequence). This CDR3 reads CAWRATPGLEKLFF. CDR3 DNA: TGTGCCTGGAGAGCAACTCCGGGCCTTGAAAAACTGTTTTTT.

The chain links TRBV5-4 to TRBJ1-4, with 9 bases fitting TRBD1. The junction had 5 bases not matched to a gene; V was cut back by 0 bases and J by 8 bases. Germline-derived CDR1 and CDR2 are SGHNT and YYREEE (reference sequence). The CDR3 extends over 15 amino acids. DNA for the CDR3: TGTGCCAGCAGCTTGGTGGGACAGGGAAACGAAAAACTGTTTTTT. Amino acids: CASSLVGQGNEKLFF.

This chain links TRBV3-1 with TRBJ2-5; TRBD2 aligns across 10 bases. V dropped 0 bases and J dropped 4; count of bases not matched to a gene: 20. This CDR3 region has 21 residues. Germline CDR1 reads LGHDT; CDR2 reads YNNKEL (reference sequence). In DNA, the CDR3 is TGTGCCAGCAGCCAAGAGGTCGGCACTCGGCGGGATAGCGGGGGGATAGAGACCCAGTACTTC. Its protein is CASSQEVGTRRDSGGIETQYF.

This clonotype was recorded at least ten times. The chain combines TRBV7-9 with TRBJ2-7, with 10 bases lining up with TRBD2. This CDR3 has 16 residues. Trimming cost V 0 bases and J 4 bases; bases outside gene matches: 6. The germline V gene encodes CDR1 SEHNR and CDR2 FQNEAQ (reference sequence). The CDR3 sequence: CASSLASLAGDYEQYF. CDR3 bases: TGTGCCAGCAGCTTAGCGAGCCTAGCGGGAGATTACGAGCAGTACTTC. The variable domain in full, with the rest retrieved from reference TRBV7-9 and TRBJ2-7, is DTGVSQNPRHKITKRGQNVTFRCDPISEHNRLYWYRQTLGQGPEFLTYFQNEAQLEKSRLLSDRFSAERPKGSFSTLEIQRTEQGDSAMYLCASSLASLAGDYEQYFGPGTRLTVT.

This clonotype occurred a few times. The V gene is TRBV2, the J gene TRBJ1-2; TRBD1 might be the D (6 bases). Between the trimmed V and J ends, which lost 7 bases and 7 bases, there was a span of 16 bases. Germline CDR1 and CDR2: SNHLY and FYNNEI. This CDR3 has 13 residues. In nucleotides, the CDR3 is TGTGCCAGCACAGGGTGGGGGCCTGGTGGCTACACCTTC. This codes for CASTGWGPGGYTF.

This clonotype was found a few times. The genes are TRBV10-3 and TRBJ1-4, with D perhaps matching TRBD1 (6 bases). Germline CDR1 is ENHRY and CDR2 is SYGVKD. The CDR3 extends over 15 amino acids. Trimming took off 5 bases at V and 7 bases at J, with 17 bases between the two ends. In DNA form, the CDR3 reads TGTGCCATCAGTCCAAACAGGGATCTTGGTGAAAAACTGTTTTTT. Its protein product is CAISPNRDLGEKLFF.

This clonotype was detected only a few times. This may arise from a read error, as a much more abundant clone is one base away. Without the conserved terminal phenylalanine or tryptophan, this CDR3 likely stems from a read error. This chain connects TRBV11-2 to TRBJ1-1; D remains unclear. Trimming stripped 5 bases from V and 7 bases from J, with 8 bases between. The CDR3 contains 11 residues. Per the germline V gene, CDR1 is SGHAT and CDR2 is FQNNGV. The CDR3 spells CASSQGREAFL. The CDR3 DNA follows: TGTGCCAGCAGCCAAGGGCGTGAAGCTTTCCTT.

The chain has TRBV24-1 and TRBJ2-7, with D perhaps matching TRBD1 (6 bases). The CDR3 totals 14 residues. The germline V and J ends were trimmed by 4 bases and 5 bases, with 14 bases remaining between them. CDR1 and CDR2 from the germline V gene are KGHDR and SFDVKD. CDR3 in DNA: TGTGCCACCAGTGACGATACAGGGAGCCACGAGCAGTACTTC. Its protein product is CATSDDTGSHEQYF.

This clonotype occurred many times. The chain carries TRBV2 and TRBJ2-3, with 7 positions matching TRBD2. Germline CDR1 and CDR2: SNHLY and FYNNEI. This CDR3 is built from 15 residues. The trim removed 5 bases at V and 6 bases at J, leaving 11 bases unmatched. In nucleotides, the CDR3 is TGTGCCAGCAGTCCGACTAGCCACGTTGGGGATACGCAGTATTTT. This codes for CASSPTSHVGDTQYF.

The CDR3 DNA follows: TGTGCCAGCAGTTACGCTACCGGCCGGACTCAAGAGACCCAGTACTTC. Protein sequence: CASSYATGRTQETQYF. V and J are TRBV6-5 and TRBJ2-5, with D maybe TRBD2 (5 bases). The CDR3 totals 16 residues. Germline CDR1 MNHEY, CDR2 SVGAGI. V was clipped by 2 bases and J by 2 bases, with 15 bases between them.

This clonotype appeared many times. This rearrangement joins TRBV7-2 to TRBJ2-7; TRBD2 might be the D (6 bases). Germline CDR1 and CDR2: SGHTA and FQGNSA. V was trimmed by 0 bases and J by 0 bases, leaving 9 bases between them. This CDR3 is built from 15 residues. The CDR3, as DNA: TGTGCCAGCAGCTTAGCAACTAGCATCTCCTACGAGCAGTACTTC. Translated, it gives CASSLATSISYEQYF.

This clonotype has at least ten counts. DNA of the CDR3: TGTGCCAGCAGTTACTCGGGGACAGGAGGTTTCTCACCCCTCCACTTT. This translates into CASSYSGTGGFSPLHF. The chain employs TRBV6-5 and TRBJ1-6; 8 positions agree with TRBD1. Germline-derived CDR1 and CDR2 are MNHEY and SVGAGI. Germline trimming cut 0 bases from V and 10 bases from J; bases unmatched to any gene: 8. The CDR3 has 16 residues.

The rearrangement joins TRBV6-1 to TRBJ2-3; D remains ambiguous. V lost 1 base to trimming and J lost 0 bases, with 8 bases between them. Germline V lookup: CDR1 MNHNS, CDR2 SASEGT. The CDR3 has 15 amino acids. This CDR3 reads CASSEVETSTDTQYF. CDR3 in DNA: TGTGCCAGCAGTGAAGTGGAGACTAGCACAGATACGCAGTATTTT.

This clonotype was observed a few times. The V gene is TRBV27, the J gene TRBJ2-7; D is uncertain. Germline CDR1 is MNHEY and CDR2 is SMNVEV (reference sequence). V was trimmed by 4 bases and J by 5 bases, leaving 12 bases between them. The CDR3 extends over 13 amino acids. In DNA, the CDR3 is TGTGCCAGCAGTTCAGTTGCTACCCACGAGCAGTACTTC. Translation: CASSSVATHEQYF.

This clonotype was seen at least ten times. The chain carries TRBV15 and TRBJ1-5; 8 nucleotides line up with TRBD1. The CDR3 has 15 amino acids. V dropped 0 bases and J dropped 6; count of bases not matched to a gene: 4. Germline loops: CDR1 LNHNV, CDR2 YYDKDF (reference sequence). The CDR3 here is CATSRDRGPGQPQHF. The CDR3 DNA reads as TGTGCCACCAGCAGAGACAGGGGGCCAGGTCAGCCCCAGCATTTT. Supplemented by reference TRBV15 and TRBJ1-5, the full variable domain reads DAMVIQNPRYQVTQFGKPVTLSCSQTLNHNVMYWYQQKSSQAPKLLFHYYDKDFNNEADTPDNFQSRRPNTSFCFLDIRSPGLGDTAMYLCATSRDRGPGQPQHFGDGTRLSIL.